The source of this T cell receptor (beta chain) is a study of regulatory T cells in long-lasting Graves disease. Study background: Those Graves' patients who were newly diagnosed had been on antithyroid drugs under 3 months.

This clonotype was picked up many times. Its antigen remains unidentified. As for time point: newly diagnosed GD, antithyroid drugs for less than 3 months. Generation of the TCR library employed RNA extracted from PBMCs. Building of the TCR beta libraries involved iRepertoire HTBI primers and Arm-PCR of CDR3 regions. TCRdb re-called the multiplex PCR reads through MiXCR, storing one row per CDR3 protein. The profile shows about 220,000 distinct CDR3 sequences, roughly 19% of them singletons. Looked up from germline, CDR1 is SGHTA and CDR2 is FQGNSA. The CDR3 contains 12 residues. Trimming took off 5 bases at V and 11 bases at J, with 15 bases between the two ends. Broader study findings: TRBV28, TRBJ1-2 and TRBJ2-5 were favored in persistent disease.

This sample was shared with a second study, whose subject was T cells in Graves' hyperthyroidism and ophthalmopathy.

The chain couples TRBV7-2 to TRBJ1-1; D gene uncertain. This specimen consisted of peripheral blood mononuclear cells (PBMCs), obtained at new diagnosis, from a patient treated with antithyroid drugs. The sequence derives from a woman aged 30 to 39 with Graves disease. CDR3 amino acids: CASSRTAMRAFF. In DNA, the CDR3 is TGTGCCAGCAGCCGCACCGCAATGAGGGCTTTCTTT.